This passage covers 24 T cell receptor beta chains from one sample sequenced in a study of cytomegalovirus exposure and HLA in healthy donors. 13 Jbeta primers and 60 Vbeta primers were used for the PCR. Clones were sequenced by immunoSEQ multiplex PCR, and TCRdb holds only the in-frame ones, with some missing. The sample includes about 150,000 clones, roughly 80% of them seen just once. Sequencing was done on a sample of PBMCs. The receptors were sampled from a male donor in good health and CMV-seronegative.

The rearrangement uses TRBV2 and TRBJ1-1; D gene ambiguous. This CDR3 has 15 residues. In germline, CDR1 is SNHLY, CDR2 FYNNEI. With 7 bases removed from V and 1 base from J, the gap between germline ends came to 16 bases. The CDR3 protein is CASKLQASQNTEAFF. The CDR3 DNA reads TGTGCCAGCAAGCTCCAGGCCAGCCAGAACACTGAAGCTTTCTTT.

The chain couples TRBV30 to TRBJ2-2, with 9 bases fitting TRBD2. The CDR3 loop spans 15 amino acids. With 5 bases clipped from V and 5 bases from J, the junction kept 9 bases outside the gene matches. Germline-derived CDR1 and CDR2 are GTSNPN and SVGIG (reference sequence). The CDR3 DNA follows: TGTGCCTGGCCACCGGGACTAGCAGAAACCGGGGAGCTGTTTTTT. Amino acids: CAWPPGLAETGELFF.

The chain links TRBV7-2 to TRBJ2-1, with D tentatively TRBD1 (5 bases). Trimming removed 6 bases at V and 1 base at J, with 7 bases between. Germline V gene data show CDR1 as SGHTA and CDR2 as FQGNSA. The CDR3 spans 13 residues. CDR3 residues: CASRKGSYNEQFF. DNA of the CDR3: TGTGCCAGCAGGAAGGGGTCCTACAATGAGCAGTTCTTC.

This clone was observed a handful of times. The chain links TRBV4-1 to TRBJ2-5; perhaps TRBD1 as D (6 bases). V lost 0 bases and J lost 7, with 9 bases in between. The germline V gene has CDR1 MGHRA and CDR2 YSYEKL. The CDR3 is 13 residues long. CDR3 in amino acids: CASSQERGMTQYF. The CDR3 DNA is TGCGCCAGCAGCCAAGAAAGGGGGATGACCCAGTACTTC.

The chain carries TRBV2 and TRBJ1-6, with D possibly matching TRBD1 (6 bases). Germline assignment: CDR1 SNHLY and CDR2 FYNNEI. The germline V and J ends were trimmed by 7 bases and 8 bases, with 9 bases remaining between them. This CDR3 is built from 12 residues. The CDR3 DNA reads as TGTGCCAGCACTACAGGGTATTCACCCCTCCACTTT. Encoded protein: CASTTGYSPLHF.

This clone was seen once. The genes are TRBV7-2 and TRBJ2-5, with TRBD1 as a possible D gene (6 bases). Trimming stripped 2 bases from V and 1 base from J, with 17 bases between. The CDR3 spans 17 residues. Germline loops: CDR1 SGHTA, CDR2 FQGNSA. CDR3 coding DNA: TGTGCCAGCAGCTTATATGGGCAGGGGTCCCCCCAAGAGACCCAGTACTTC. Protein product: CASSLYGQGSPQETQYF.

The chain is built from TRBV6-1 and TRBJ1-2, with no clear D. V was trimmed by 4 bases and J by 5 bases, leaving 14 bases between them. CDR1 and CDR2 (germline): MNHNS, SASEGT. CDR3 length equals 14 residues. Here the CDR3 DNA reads TGTGCCAGCAGTGCATCCCGGGATTCTTATGGCTACACCTTC. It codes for CASSASRDSYGYTF.

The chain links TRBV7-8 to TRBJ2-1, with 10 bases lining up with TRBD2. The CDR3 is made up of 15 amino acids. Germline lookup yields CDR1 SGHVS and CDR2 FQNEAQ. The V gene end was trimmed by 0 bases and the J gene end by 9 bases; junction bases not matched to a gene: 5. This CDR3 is CASSLAGLAGVEQFF. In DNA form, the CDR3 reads TGTGCCAGCAGCTTAGCGGGCCTAGCGGGAGTTGAGCAGTTCTTC.

DNA for the CDR3: TGTGCCAGCAGTTTACAGGGGTCCTACGAGCAGTACTTC. Protein sequence: CASSLQGSYEQYF. The V call is TRBV28, the J call TRBJ2-5, with D maybe TRBD1 (6 bases). With the DNA end fitting TRBJ2-7 better, the J assignment may be wrong. There are 13 residues in the CDR3. The germline CDR1 and CDR2 sequences are MDHEN and SYDVKM.

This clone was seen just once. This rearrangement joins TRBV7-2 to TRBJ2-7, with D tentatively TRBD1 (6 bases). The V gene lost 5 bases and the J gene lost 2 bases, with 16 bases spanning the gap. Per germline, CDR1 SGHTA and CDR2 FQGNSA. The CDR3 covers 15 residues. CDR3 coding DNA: TGTGCCAGCAGCCAGGACAGCGCCACAACCTACGAGCAGTACTTC. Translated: CASSQDSATTYEQYF.

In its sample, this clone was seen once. DNA of the CDR3: TGTGCCAGCAGCTCCGGGACTAGCGGGAGCACAGATACGCAGTATTTT. This sequence encodes CASSSGTSGSTDTQYF. The V call is TRBV9, the J call TRBJ2-3; 12 bases match TRBD2. Germline V gene sequence: CDR1 SGDLS, CDR2 YYNGEE. The length of the CDR3 is 16 residues. The ends lost 4 bases at V and 0 bases at J; junction bases unmatched: 3. Full variable domain (rest looked up from reference TRBV9 and TRBJ2-3): DSGVTQTPKHLITATGQRVTLRCSPRSGDLSVYWYQQSLDQGLQFLIQYYNGEERAKGNILERFSAQQFPDLHSELNLSSLELGDSALYFCASSSGTSGSTDTQYFGPGTRLTVL.

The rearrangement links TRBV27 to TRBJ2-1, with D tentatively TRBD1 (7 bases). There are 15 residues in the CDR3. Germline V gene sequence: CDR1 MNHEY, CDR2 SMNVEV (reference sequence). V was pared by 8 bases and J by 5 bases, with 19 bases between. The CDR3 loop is CASSRGRGSHNEQFF. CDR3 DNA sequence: TGTGCCAGCTCGCGGGGCAGGGGGTCCCACAATGAGCAGTTCTTC.

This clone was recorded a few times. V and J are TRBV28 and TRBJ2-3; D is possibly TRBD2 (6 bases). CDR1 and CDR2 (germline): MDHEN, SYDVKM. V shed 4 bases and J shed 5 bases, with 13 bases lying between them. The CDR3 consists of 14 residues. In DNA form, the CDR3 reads TGTGCCAGCAGTTCCGGGGGAGCGGGAGATACGCAGTATTTT. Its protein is CASSSGGAGDTQYF.

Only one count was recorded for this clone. CDR3: CASSPGLAGSSYNEQFF. CDR3 nucleotides: TGTGCCAGCAGCCCAGGACTAGCTGGTAGCTCCTACAATGAGCAGTTCTTC. The V and J genes are TRBV4-2 and TRBJ2-1, with TRBD2 matching over 8 bases. The germline CDR1 and CDR2 sequences are LGHNA and YNFKEQ. The CDR3 runs 17 residues. With 4 bases clipped from V and 0 bases from J, the junction kept 8 bases outside the gene matches.

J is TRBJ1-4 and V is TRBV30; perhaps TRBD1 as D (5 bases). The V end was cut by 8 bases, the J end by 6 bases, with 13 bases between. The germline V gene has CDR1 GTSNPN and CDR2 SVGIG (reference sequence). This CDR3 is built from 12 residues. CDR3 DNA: TGTGCCGGGTTGGGGGGAGATGAAAAACTGTTTTTT. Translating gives CAGLGGDEKLFF. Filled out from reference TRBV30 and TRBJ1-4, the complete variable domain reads SQTIHQWPATLVQPVGSPLSLECTVEGTSNPNLYWYRQAAGRGLQLLFYSVGIGQISSEVPQNLSASRPQDRQFILSSKKLLLSDSGFYLCAGLGGDEKLFFGSGTQLSVL.

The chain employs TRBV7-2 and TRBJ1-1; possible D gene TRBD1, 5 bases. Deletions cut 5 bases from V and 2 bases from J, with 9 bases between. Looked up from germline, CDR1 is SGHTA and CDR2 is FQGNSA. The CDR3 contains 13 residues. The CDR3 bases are TGTGCCAGCAGCACACAGGTTAACACTGAAGCTTTCTTT. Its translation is CASSTQVNTEAFF.

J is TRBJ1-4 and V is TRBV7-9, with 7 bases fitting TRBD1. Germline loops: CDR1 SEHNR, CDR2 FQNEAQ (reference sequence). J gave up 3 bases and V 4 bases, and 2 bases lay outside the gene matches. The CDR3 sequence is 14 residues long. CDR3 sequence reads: CASSWTGPNEKLFF. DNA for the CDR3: TGTGCCAGCAGCTGGACAGGCCCTAATGAAAAACTGTTTTTT.

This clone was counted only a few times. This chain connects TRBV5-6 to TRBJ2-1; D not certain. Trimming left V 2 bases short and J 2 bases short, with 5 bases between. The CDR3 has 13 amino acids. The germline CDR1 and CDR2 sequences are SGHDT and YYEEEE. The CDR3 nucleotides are TGTGCCAGCAGCTTTTTCGCCTACAATGAGCAGTTCTTC. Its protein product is CASSFFAYNEQFF.

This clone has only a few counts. CDR3 sequence: CASSLVPDRSNQPQHF. The CDR3, as DNA: TGTGCCAGCAGCTTAGTACCAGACAGATCGAATCAGCCCCAGCATTTT. The chain recombines TRBV11-2 with TRBJ1-5, with D possibly matching TRBD1 (5 bases). The CDR3 has 16 residues. Trimming left V 1 base short and J 4 bases short, with 14 bases between. Germline V gene sequence: CDR1 SGHAT, CDR2 FQNNGV.

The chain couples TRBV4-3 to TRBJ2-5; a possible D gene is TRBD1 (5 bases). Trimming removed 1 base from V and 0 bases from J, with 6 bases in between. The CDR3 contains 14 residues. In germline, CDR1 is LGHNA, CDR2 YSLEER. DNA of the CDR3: TGCGCCAGCAGCCAAGGGGGCAACCAAGAGACCCAGTACTTC. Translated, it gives CASSQGGNQETQYF.

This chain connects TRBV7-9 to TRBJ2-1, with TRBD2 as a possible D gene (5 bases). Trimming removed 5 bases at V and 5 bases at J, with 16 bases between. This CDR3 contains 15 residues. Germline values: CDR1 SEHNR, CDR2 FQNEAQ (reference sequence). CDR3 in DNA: TGTGCCAGCAGCCCCCAGCGGCAGGTAAACAATGAGCAGTTCTTC. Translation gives CASSPQRQVNNEQFF. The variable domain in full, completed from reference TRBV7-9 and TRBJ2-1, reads DTGVSQNPRHKITKRGQNVTFRCDPISEHNRLYWYRQTLGQGPEFLTYFQNEAQLEKSRLLSDRFSAERPKGSFSTLEIQRTEQGDSAMYLCASSPQRQVNNEQFFGPGTRLTVL.

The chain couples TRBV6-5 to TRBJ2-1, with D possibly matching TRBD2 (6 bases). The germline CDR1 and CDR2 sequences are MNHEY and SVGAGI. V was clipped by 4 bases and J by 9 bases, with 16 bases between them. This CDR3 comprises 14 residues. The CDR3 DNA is TGTGCCAGCAGTTGGGGGGACCCCCAGGGTGAGCAGTTCTTC. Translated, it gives CASSWGDPQGEQFF.

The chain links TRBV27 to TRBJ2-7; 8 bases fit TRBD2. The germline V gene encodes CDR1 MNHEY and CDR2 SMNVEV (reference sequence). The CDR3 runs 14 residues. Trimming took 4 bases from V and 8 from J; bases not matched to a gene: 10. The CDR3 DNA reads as TGTGCCAGCAGTTCACCGGGACTAGTATACAAGCAGTACTTC. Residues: CASSSPGLVYKQYF.

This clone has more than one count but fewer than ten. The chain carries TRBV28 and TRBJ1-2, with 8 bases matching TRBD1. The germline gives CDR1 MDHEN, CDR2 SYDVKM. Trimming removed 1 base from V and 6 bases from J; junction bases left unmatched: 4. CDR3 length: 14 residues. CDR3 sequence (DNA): TGTGCCAGCAGTTTATTCAGGGGGCATAATGGCTACACCTTC. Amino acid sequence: CASSLFRGHNGYTF.